This entry features one TCR beta chain sequence. Its antigen remains unidentified. A far larger clone is one base from this, pointing to a likely read error. The record originates from a study of shared clonotypes between healthy human individuals (dated by TCRdb to 2020 to 2022). With respect to the entire study: Three men and a couple of women, aged 18 to 49 years, made up the cohort. To estimate repertoire size and how much clonotype sharing occurs between individuals, the study deeply sequenced the blood TCR repertoires of a handful of healthy adults. To increase sequencing depth and limit assay-specific biases, different laboratories used diverse techniques to prepare libraries and sequence TCR repertoires. Between about 0.85 and 9.5 billion PBMCs per donor were obtained by leukapheresis. Paper-wide results and their limitations: Only blood was sampled, and tissue TCR repertoires likely differ from those in blood. Because the study included a small number of donors, the genetic and exposure-history diversity represented was limited. Pairwise subsampling led to the expectation that sequencing depth would affect the degree of clonotype sharing among donors.

TCR CDR3 regions were amplified from genomic DNA by multiplex PCR using the deep immunoSEQ assay. Extracted genomic DNA from each cell subset was distributed evenly across all wells of several immunoSEQ 96-well plates, and each plate was treated as a replicate. For unsorted PBMC, each replicate PCR was loaded with 300 to 350 ng genomic DNA, equivalent to tens of thousands of T cell genomes. Genomic DNA from unsorted PBMC was sequenced over ten immunoSEQ deep assay plates. Purified libraries were measured with a Qubit 3.0 fluorometer, size-checked on a Bioanalyzer 2100, and measured again with the KAPA Library Quantification kit. Every immunoSEQ 96-well plate was sequenced on a dedicated single-read 150-cycle Illumina NextSeq 550 flow cell. Under the source paper's analysis protocol: Because the immunoSEQ output included only junctional sequences and no quality scores, the filtering could not be the same as the filtering used for full-length reads. Sequences were annotated with PyIR, a Python wrapper for IgBLAST v1.9, and V/J genes and CDR3 were assigned using IMGT germline references. Reads were removed for weak V/J assignments (E-value above 1e-6), missing CDR3, stop codons, out-of-frame junctions, or ambiguous translated residues. V3J clonotypes were defined as sequences sharing an identical inferred V gene, J gene, and CDR3 amino acid sequence. To compute the percentage overlap between repertoires, the number of shared unique clonotypes was divided by the size of the smaller repertoire. Richness of each repertoire was evaluated using RTK rarefaction, the Chao1 estimator, and Recon v2.1 estimates of unobserved clonotypes. TCRdb obtained this table from immuneACCESS and retained in-frame rearrangements with V and J assigned. These tables miss some clones; where compared with another copy, unresolved V genes account for less than half of the shortfall, and the remainder is unexplained. V and J calls and clone size are copied from that table; D and trimming were computed from the DNA. This sample comprises 490,000 or so clones, less than 80% of them detected only once. Of the sample, roughly 12% falls within the top ten clones.

Donors were healthy HIV-negative adults with no recently reported acute infections or vaccinations. Every donor was a Caucasian adult residing in Nashville, Tennessee, USA. For unsorted samples, some 100 million PBMCs were counted and genomic DNA was extracted with the QIAamp DNA Blood Mini kit. After blood collection by leukapheresis, PBMCs were isolated using Ficoll-Histopaque density gradient centrifugation and then cryopreserved in the vapor phase of liquid nitrogen. The CDR3, from cysteine to phenylalanine, totals 13 residues. The only DNA kept is the CDR3, 39 bases in frame from the first base. From the germline V gene, CDR1 is SGHTS and CDR2 is YDEGEE.

The clonotype was recovered from a woman aged 40 to 50 in good health. Some clones in this sample may be carry-over from other donors' samples. The source material was PBMCs. Recombination linked TRBV5-8 to TRBJ2-5; the D gene identity is not certain. The end of the DNA is better explained by TRBJ2-7, so the J call may be wrong. The DNA sequence is as follows: TGTGCCAGCAGCCCGGCCCGTTGGACCGAGCAGTACTTC. Its protein reads: CASSPARWTEQYF.